Following are 23 T cell receptor beta chains from one sample sequenced in a study of T cells in localized non-small cell lung cancer. The data were produced by immunoSEQ multiplex PCR, yet TCRdb's version contains in-frame clones alone and is incomplete. Found here are tens of thousands of clones, roughly 90% of them singletons; the top ten hold about 29%. Source: peripheral blood, taken before any cancer treatment. The receptors originated from a male donor older than 55 with stage I squamous cell lung carcinoma.

This clone occurred once. V is TRBV10-2 and J is TRBJ2-7; D is perhaps TRBD1 (5 bases). The CDR3 is 14 residues long. V lost 11 bases and J 3 bases, leaving 20 bases between the germline ends. Germline V gives CDR1 WSHSY, CDR2 SAAADI. This CDR3 reads CAVQNRNPIYEQYF. The CDR3 DNA sequence: TGCGCCGTTCAGAACAGGAACCCTATCTACGAGCAGTACTTC.

The chain links TRBV30 to TRBJ2-2; unclear D gene. Germline V gene data show CDR1 as GTSNPN and CDR2 as SVGIG (reference sequence). The CDR3 totals 13 residues. Trimming shortened V by 2 bases and J by 5 bases, and 9 bases separated the two germline ends. The chain's CDR3 is CAWSTSGTGELFF. The CDR3 nucleotides are TGTGCCTGGAGTACCAGTGGGACCGGGGAGCTGTTTTTT.

The J gene is TRBJ2-2, the V gene TRBV7-2; D not resolved. Germline V gene sequence: CDR1 SGHTA, CDR2 FQGNSA. V lost 7 bases to trimming and J lost 3 bases, with 27 bases between them. CDR3 size: 19 residues. In nucleotides, the CDR3 is TGTGCCAGCAACCAGAGGAATTCACGTCTTGAGTATTACACCGGGGAGCTGTTTTTT. Translating it yields CASNQRNSRLEYYTGELFF.

CDR3 bases: TGTGCCAGCAGCTTAGCGGGGTTCGGGTCTGGAAACACCATATATTTT. This gives the protein CASSLAGFGSGNTIYF. The chain links TRBV7-2 to TRBJ1-3; D is ambiguous. CDR1 is SGHTA, CDR2 FQGNSA, per germline. V lost 0 bases to trimming and J lost 1 base, with 10 bases between them. The CDR3 extends over 16 amino acids. Full variable domain (missing parts from reference TRBV7-2 and TRBJ1-3): GAGVSQSPSNKVTEKGKDVELRCDPISGHTALYWYRQSLGQGLEFLIYFQGNSAPDKSGLPSDRFSAERTGGSVSTLTIQRTQQEDSAVYLCASSLAGFGSGNTIYFGEGSWLTVV.

The chain combines TRBV4-1 with TRBJ1-3; D uncertain. The CDR3 is 15 amino acids. The germline V gene has CDR1 MGHRA and CDR2 YSYEKL. Trimming cost V 2 bases and J 0 bases, with 8 bases left between them. CDR3 amino acids: CASSQYWGSGNTIYF. CDR3 nucleotide sequence: TGCGCCAGCAGCCAATACTGGGGCTCTGGAAACACCATATATTTT.

The V and J genes are TRBV29-1 and TRBJ2-7; the match to TRBD2 covers 8 bases. The CDR3 covers 16 residues. CDR1 is SQVTM, CDR2 ANQGSEA, per germline. The CDR3 DNA follows: TGCCGTCCCCAGGTAATTTTTCGGGGGGGCGCTTCCGAGCAGTACTTC. Protein: CRPQVIFRGGASEQYF.

The chain couples TRBV30 to TRBJ1-2; 10 bases are shared with TRBD1. CDR3 length equals 15 residues. V lost 4 bases to trimming and J lost 7 bases; unmatched junction nucleotides: 12. CDR1 and CDR2 from the germline V gene are GTSNPN and SVGIG (reference sequence). CDR3 nucleotide sequence: TGTGCCTGGATCAGCCGGGACAGGGGCCCGAGTGGCTACACCTTC. Translation: CAWISRDRGPSGYTF. The whole variable domain, filled in from reference TRBV30 and TRBJ1-2, reads SQTIHQWPATLVQPVGSPLSLECTVEGTSNPNLYWYRQAAGRGLQLLFYSVGIGQISSEVPQNLSASRPQDRQFILSSKKLLLSDSGFYLCAWISRDRGPSGYTFGSGTRLTVV.

Note on this clone: The junction shows a germline mismatch at one end, possibly a read error. The chain uses TRBV6-5 and TRBJ1-5; TRBD1 agrees at 8 bases. The CDR3 has 14 amino acids. The V gene's germline CDR1 is MNHEY and CDR2 SVGAGI. The CDR3 DNA reads as TGTGCCATCAGTTCCGACAGGGGCGGTCAGCCCCAGCATTTT. Amino acids: CAISSDRGGQPQHF.

The chain combines TRBV6-5 with TRBJ2-7; D is perhaps TRBD2 (6 bases). The CDR3 covers 14 residues. V was shortened by 3 bases and J by 6 bases, with 15 bases between the two germline ends. Germline CDR1 MNHEY, CDR2 SVGAGI. The CDR3 bases are TGTGCCAGCAGTTATGGGACTCGGGCCGGCGAGCAGTACTTC. This encodes CASSYGTRAGEQYF.

J is TRBJ1-1 and V is TRBV29-1; D is undetermined. The length of the CDR3 is 11 residues. The V and J ends lost 7 bases and 1 base respectively, with 7 bases between them. Germline V lookup: CDR1 SQVTM, CDR2 ANQGSEA. The CDR3 here is CSAVRNTEAFF. The DNA for the CDR3 is TGCAGCGCCGTTCGGAACACTGAAGCTTTCTTT.

The gene calls are TRBV30 and TRBJ2-3; D unclear. This CDR3 has 11 amino acids. Germline V CDR1 and CDR2: GTSNPN, SVGIG (reference sequence). Trimming removed 3 bases from V and 5 bases from J, with 6 bases in between. The CDR3: CAWRLGDTQYF. CDR3 nucleotides: TGTGCCTGGAGGTTAGGAGATACGCAGTATTTT.

The genes are TRBV19 and TRBJ2-3; the D gene is possibly TRBD2 (7 bases). The germline V and J ends were trimmed by 8 bases and 4 bases, with 16 bases remaining between them. The CDR3 runs 14 residues. The germline gives CDR1 LNHDA, CDR2 SQIVND (reference sequence). The CDR3 sequence is CASSGGGRADTQYF. In nucleotides, the CDR3 is TGTGCCAGTTCGGGGGGCGGGAGAGCAGATACGCAGTATTTT.

The chain recombines TRBV13 with TRBJ1-2; 9 nucleotides align to TRBD1. In germline, CDR1 is PRHDT, CDR2 FYEKMQ (reference sequence). V was pared by 5 bases and J by 6 bases, with 10 bases of the junction left unmatched. The CDR3 loop spans 15 amino acids. Here the CDR3 reads CASSLDRGVSDGYTF. CDR3 DNA sequence: TGTGCCAGCAGCCTCGACAGGGGGGTCTCGGATGGCTACACCTTC.

The J gene is TRBJ1-1, the V gene TRBV6-6, with D possibly TRBD1 on 6 matching bases. Germline V gene data show CDR1 as MNHNY and CDR2 as SVGAGI (reference sequence). This CDR3 has 15 amino acids. Trimming stripped 6 bases from V and 4 bases from J, with 18 bases between. The CDR3 here is CASRREQGSFTEAFF. CDR3 sequence (DNA): TGTGCCAGCAGGCGCGAACAGGGTTCGTTCACTGAAGCTTTCTTT.

This chain links TRBV18 with TRBJ2-5; 10 bases map to TRBD1. With V trimmed by 3 bases and J by 1 base, 5 bases remained unmatched. Germline CDR1 is KGHSH and CDR2 is LQKENI. There are 16 residues in the CDR3. The CDR3 sequence: CASSPGTGATQETQYF. CDR3 coding DNA: TGTGCCAGCTCACCTGGGACAGGGGCGACCCAAGAGACCCAGTACTTC.

The DNA of the CDR3 is TGCGCCAGCAAGACCCTCCCCGGACAGGCAAAAGATACGCAGTATTTT. Translation: CASKTLPGQAKDTQYF. This chain uses TRBV5-1 with TRBJ2-3, with TRBD1 matching 7 bases. This CDR3 comprises 16 residues. The germline V gene has CDR1 SGHRS and CDR2 YFSETQ. V dropped 6 bases and J dropped 5; count of bases not matched to a gene: 15.

The chain links TRBV10-2 to TRBJ2-5; D unclear. The CDR3 is 13 amino acids. The V gene lost 6 bases and the J gene lost 2 bases, with 10 bases spanning the gap. Germline V gives CDR1 WSHSY, CDR2 SAAADI. The CDR3 region has the DNA TGCGCCAGCAGAAGGGCCCCACAAGAGACCCAGTACTTC. Its translation is CASRRAPQETQYF.

DNA for the CDR3: TGTGCCAGCAGCGTAGGGGTGGGGGCGAAGAGGGAGCAGTACTTC. Amino acids: CASSVGVGAKREQYF. This sequence joins TRBV9 and TRBJ2-7; possibly TRBD1 for D (6 bases). Germline V gene lookup returns CDR1 SGDLS and CDR2 YYNGEE. The CDR3 length is 15 residues. V was cut by 0 bases and J by 7 bases, with 17 bases left in between.

The chain couples TRBV7-2 to TRBJ2-5; D unclear. CDR3 size: 12 residues. Germline V lookup: CDR1 SGHTA, CDR2 FQGNSA. V was shortened by 1 base and J by 4 bases, with 4 bases between the two germline ends. CDR3 loop: CASSLDRETQYF. In nucleotides, the CDR3 is TGTGCCAGCAGCTTAGACAGAGAGACCCAGTACTTC. The entire variable domain, with the rest obtained from reference TRBV7-2 and TRBJ2-5, is as follows: GAGVSQSPSNKVTEKGKDVELRCDPISGHTALYWYRQSLGQGLEFLIYFQGNSAPDKSGLPSDRFSAERTGGSVSTLTIQRTQQEDSAVYLCASSLDRETQYFGPGTRLLVL.

This CDR3 is CASRGTGDNSPLHF. For the CDR3, the DNA is TGTGCCAGCAGAGGGACAGGGGATAATTCACCCCTCCACTTT. This rearrangement joins TRBV25-1 to TRBJ1-6; 10 bases agree with TRBD1. This CDR3 comprises 14 residues. The V segment lost 6 bases and the J segment 5 bases; nucleotides outside the gene matches: 1. Germline assignment: CDR1 MGHDK and CDR2 SYGVNS.

The J gene is TRBJ2-6, the V gene TRBV7-8; D might be TRBD1 or TRBD2, each matching 5 bases. Germline-derived CDR1 and CDR2 are SGHVS and FQNEAQ. The CDR3 is made up of 15 amino acids. Trimming cost V 4 bases and J 2 bases, with 9 bases left between them. In DNA, the CDR3 is TGTGCCAGCAGCTCCCGGGGCGCTGGGGCCAACGTCCTGACTTTC. It translates to CASSSRGAGANVLTF.

The gene calls are TRBV6-5 and TRBJ2-7; no clear D. V dropped 6 bases and J dropped 3 bases, with 15 bases sitting between them. There are 14 residues in the CDR3. Looked up from germline, CDR1 is MNHEY and CDR2 is SVGAGI. For the CDR3, the DNA is TGTGCCAGCAGAGCGCCTGGTCCGGTCTACGAGCAGTACTTC. This translates into CASRAPGPVYEQYF.

The chain combines TRBV28 with TRBJ1-2, with 7 bases matching TRBD1. The junction had 14 bases not matched to a gene; V was cut back by 8 bases and J by 8 bases. The germline V gene encodes CDR1 MDHEN and CDR2 SYDVKM. CDR3 length: 14 residues. CDR3 region: CASLPSGTVWGYTF. Written as DNA, the CDR3 is TGTGCCAGCCTACCTAGCGGGACAGTCTGGGGCTACACCTTC.